The clone carrying this TCR beta chain showed up just a few times. Its antigen is undetermined. The data are from a study of T-cell reconstitution after alpha-beta-depleted transplantation in children. Study observations and caveats: T cells produced anew were the main source of T-cell counts and diversity one year after transplant. Two months or so post-transplant, alpha-beta T cells reportedly derived from several hundred expanded graft clones. Several patients had high TCRbeta diversity at day 60; it came from surviving recipient T cells and thymic progenitors.

Germline assignment: CDR1 LGHNA and CDR2 YSLEER. The CDR3 sequence is 15 residues long. V lost 2 bases to trimming and J lost 5 bases, with 12 bases between them. TCRbeta library construction was performed incorporating unique molecular identifiers. TCRdb processed the PCR reads anew with MiXCR; each CDR3 protein has one entry. The sample carries about 200,000 distinct CDR3 sequences, 5% to 7.5% recorded once. This chain uses TRBV4-3 with TRBJ2-2, with D possibly TRBD1 on 5 matching bases. The sample consisted of PBMCs, taken before TCRalphabeta/CD19-depleted stem cell transplant. This TCR came from a girl younger than two with combined immunodeficiency, due to receive a stem cell transplant. CDR3: CASSQPDQGTGELFF. CDR3 in DNA: TGCGCCAGCAGCCAACCAGATCAGGGAACCGGGGAGCTGTTTTTT.